This T cell receptor (beta chain) originates from a study of Ad26.COV2.S vaccination and SARS-CoV-2 variants. In the study overall: Intramuscular Ad26.COV2.S at 5x10^10 or 1x10^11 viral particles.

Treatment noted: some 19 received Ad26.COV2.S at low or high dose, single or two shots; 5 received placebo; per-sample allocation not given. The samples date from day 63 after the first vaccine or placebo injection. Assay used: immunoSEQ multiplex PCR; TCRdb lists only in-frame clones, some missing. The top ten clones hold 9.5% to 12% of a sample with over 200,000 clones, more than 75% of them seen once. The germline V gene encodes CDR1 SGDLS and CDR2 YYNGEE. The CDR3 is 15 residues long. With V trimmed by 3 bases and J by 7 bases, 9 bases remained unmatched. The chain links TRBV9 to TRBJ1-2; the match to TRBD1 covers 10 bases. This specimen consisted of peripheral blood, obtained in a trial of Ad26.COV2.S vaccine versus placebo. This receptor was taken from a person between 18 and 59 years old who received the Ad26.COV2.S COVID-19 vaccine or a placebo. In DNA form, the CDR3 reads TGTGCCAGCAGCGACCGGGACAGGGGTCAAGCTGGCTACACCTTC. It encodes CASSDRDRGQAGYTF.